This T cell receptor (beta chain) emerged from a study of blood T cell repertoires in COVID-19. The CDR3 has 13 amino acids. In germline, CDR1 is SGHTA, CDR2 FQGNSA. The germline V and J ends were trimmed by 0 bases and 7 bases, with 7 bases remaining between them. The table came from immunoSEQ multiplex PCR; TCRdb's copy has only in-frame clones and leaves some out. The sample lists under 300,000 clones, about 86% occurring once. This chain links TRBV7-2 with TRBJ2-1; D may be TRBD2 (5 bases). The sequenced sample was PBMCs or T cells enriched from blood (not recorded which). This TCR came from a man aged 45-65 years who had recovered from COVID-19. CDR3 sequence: CASSLARENEQFF. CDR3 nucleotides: TGTGCCAGCAGCTTAGCCCGGGAAAATGAGCAGTTCTTC. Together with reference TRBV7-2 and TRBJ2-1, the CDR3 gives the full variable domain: GAGVSQSPSNKVTEKGKDVELRCDPISGHTALYWYRQSLGQGLEFLIYFQGNSAPDKSGLPSDRFSAERTGGSVSTLTIQRTQQEDSAVYLCASSLARENEQFFGPGTRLTVL.